This T cell receptor (beta chain) is drawn from a study of control samples from healthy donors and cancer patients. Data came from immunoSEQ multiplex PCR; TCRdb stores just in-frame clones and leaves some out. The data contain 130,000 or so clones, about 89% of them singletons. Input material: blood. This receptor was identified in a man in his forties or fifties in good health.

The CDR3, as DNA: TGTGCCAGCAGCTTGGAAAGGGACAGAAAAGAGACCCAGTACTTC. This sequence encodes CASSLERDRKETQYF. This chain uses TRBV5-4 with TRBJ2-5; TRBD1 matches 7 bases. Per the germline V gene, CDR1 is SGHNT and CDR2 is YYREEE (reference sequence). The junction had 5 bases not matched to a gene; V was cut back by 0 bases and J by 3 bases. The CDR3 contains 15 residues.